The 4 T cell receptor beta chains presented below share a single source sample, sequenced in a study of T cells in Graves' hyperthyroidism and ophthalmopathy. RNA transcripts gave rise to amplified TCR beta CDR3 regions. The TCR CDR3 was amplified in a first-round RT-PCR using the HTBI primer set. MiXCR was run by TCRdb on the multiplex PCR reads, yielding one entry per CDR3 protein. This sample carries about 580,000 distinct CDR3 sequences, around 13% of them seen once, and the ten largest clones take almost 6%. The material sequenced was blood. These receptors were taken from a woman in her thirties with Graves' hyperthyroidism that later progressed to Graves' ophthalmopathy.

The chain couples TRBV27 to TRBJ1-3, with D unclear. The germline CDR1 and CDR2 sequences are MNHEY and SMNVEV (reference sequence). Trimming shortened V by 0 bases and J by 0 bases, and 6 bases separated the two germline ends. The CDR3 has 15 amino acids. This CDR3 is CASSLSLSSGNTIYF. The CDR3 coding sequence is TGTGCCAGCAGTTTATCGCTGAGCTCTGGAAACACCATATATTTT.

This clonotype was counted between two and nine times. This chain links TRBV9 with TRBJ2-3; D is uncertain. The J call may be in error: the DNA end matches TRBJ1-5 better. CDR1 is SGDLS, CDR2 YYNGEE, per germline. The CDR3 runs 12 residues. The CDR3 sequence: CASSAWGDTQHF. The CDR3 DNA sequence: TGTGCCAGCAGCGCGTGGGGAGATACGCAGCATTTT.

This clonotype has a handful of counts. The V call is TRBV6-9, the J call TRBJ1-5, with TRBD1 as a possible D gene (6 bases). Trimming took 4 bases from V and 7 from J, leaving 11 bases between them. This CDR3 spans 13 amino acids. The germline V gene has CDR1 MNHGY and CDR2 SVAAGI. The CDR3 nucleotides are TGTGCCAGCAGTTCAGGGGAGAACCAGCCCCAGCATTTT. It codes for CASSSGENQPQHF.

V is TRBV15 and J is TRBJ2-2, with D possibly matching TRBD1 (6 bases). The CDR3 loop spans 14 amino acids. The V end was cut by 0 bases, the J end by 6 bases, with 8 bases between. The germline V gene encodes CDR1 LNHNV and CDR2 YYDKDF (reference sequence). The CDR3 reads CATSRETGSGELFF. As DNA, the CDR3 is TGTGCCACCAGCAGAGAGACAGGTTCCGGGGAGCTGTTTTTT.